A selection of T cell receptor beta chains follows, all from one sample in a study of blood T cell repertoires in COVID-19. Libraries were prepared by immunoSEQ multiplex PCR; TCRdb keeps only in-frame clonotypes and omits some of them. Among 200,000 to 250,000 clones, more than 75% were seen once, and the ten largest hold less than 8.5%. The material sequenced was peripheral blood. The receptors come from a woman aged 70-85 years with active or convalescent COVID-19. CDR3s include the opening cysteine and the closing phenylalanine or tryptophan. Clone size is shown for a subset of rows, as once, few, many or a class of expanded clone.

J gene | V gene | CDR3 length | clone size | CDR3 protein
TRBJ1-5 | TRBV7-2 | 16 | once | CASSLVSQVSNQPQHF
TRBJ1-2 | TRBV19 | 17 | NA | CASSHALQGAGFDGYTF
TRBJ1-1 | TRBV9 | 14 | NA | CASSVDGGNTEAFF
TRBJ1-2 | TRBV11-2 | 13 | NA | CASSKAGSYGYTF
TRBJ1-5 | TRBV24-1 | 16 | NA | CATSDLSGENNQPQHF
TRBJ1-2 | TRBV3-1/TRBV3-2 | 14 | once | CASSQQDRDYGYTF
TRBJ2-3 | TRBV6-4 | 15 | NA | CASREQGASTDTQYF
TRBJ2-7 | TRBV15 | 16 | NA | CATSSGRGQGSYEQYF
TRBJ2-1 | TRBV6-2/TRBV6-3 | 17 | few | CASSRGAPGQGNNEQFF
TRBJ1-2 | TRBV20-1 | 13 | few | CSASSTAYYGYTF
TRBJ1-1 | TRBV5-1 | 15 | few | CASSPDPTANTEAFF
TRBJ1-1 | TRBV6-5 | 12 | NA | CASSTGGTEAFF
TRBJ1-2 | TRBV6-5 | 12 | NA | CASKQEPYGYTF
TRBJ1-2 | TRBV27 | 13 | NA | CASSTDRVGGYTF
TRBJ1-2 | TRBV5-1 | 14 | once | CASSPRGINYGYTF
TRBJ1-2 | TRBV2 | 13 | NA | CASRIDRDYGYTF
TRBJ1-2 | TRBV19 | 14 | NA | CASSISVRGGGYTF